The entry below describes one T cell receptor (beta chain). The target antigen is unknown. Time point in this sample: blood from clinic visit 5 months post-surgery; TSC patient then seizure free. Sequencing was limited to surgery cases with top T cell transcript signatures in brain tissue. At least one anti-epileptic drug was given before surgery. The data stem from a study of brain T cells in children with intractable seizures. Study observations and caveats: HCMV serostatus was not known, and viral specificity came from CDR3 similarity only.

Measured with immunoSEQ multiplex PCR; TCRdb has only the in-frame clones, and not every one. The sample consists of around 340,000 clones, more than 85% of them appearing once. Trimming left V 3 bases short and J 1 base short, with 5 bases between. Germline V gene sequence: CDR1 SEHNR, CDR2 FQNEAQ (reference sequence). The CDR3 runs to 13 residues. This specimen consisted of peripheral blood, obtained around 5 months after surgery. The chain joins TRBV7-9 to TRBJ2-3; D is ambiguous. This sequence was found in a boy under three years old with tuberous sclerosis and intractable seizures. DNA of the CDR3: TGTGCCAGCAGCTTCGGCCGCACAGATACGCAGTATTTT. Its translation is CASSFGRTDTQYF.